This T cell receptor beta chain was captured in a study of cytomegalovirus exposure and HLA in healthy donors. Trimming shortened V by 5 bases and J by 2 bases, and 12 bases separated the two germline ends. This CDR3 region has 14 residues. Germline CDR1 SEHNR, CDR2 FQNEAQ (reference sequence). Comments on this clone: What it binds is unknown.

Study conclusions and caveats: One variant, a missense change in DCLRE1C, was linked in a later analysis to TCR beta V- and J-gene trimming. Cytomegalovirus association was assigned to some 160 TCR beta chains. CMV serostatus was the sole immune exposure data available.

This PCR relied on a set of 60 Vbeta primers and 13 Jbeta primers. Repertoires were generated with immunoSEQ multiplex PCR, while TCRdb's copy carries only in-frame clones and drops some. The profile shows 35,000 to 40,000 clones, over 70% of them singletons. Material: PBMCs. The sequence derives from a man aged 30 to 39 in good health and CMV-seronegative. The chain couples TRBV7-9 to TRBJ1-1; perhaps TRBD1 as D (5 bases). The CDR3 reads CASSPQQGNTEAFF. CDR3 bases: TGTGCCAGCAGCCCCCAGCAGGGTAACACTGAAGCTTTCTTT.